The T cell receptor (beta chain) described here comes from a study of blood T cells in healthy people across ages. Regarding the study as a whole: Underestimates were what the diversity estimates from one million T cells were considered to be.

On this clonotype itself: Its antigen is currently unknown.

For the second PCR, which ran for about 6 to 11 cycles, a sample-barcoded 5' primer and a J-beta primer mix were used. With 12 random nucleotides, a template-switch adaptor tagged each individual cDNA molecule. TCRdb independently ran MiXCR on the 5' RACE reads; one entry per CDR3 protein. In the table there are some 890,000 distinct CDR3 sequences, 25% to 35% of which are singletons. For every donor, a draw yielded about 10 milliliters of peripheral blood. This sample was also put to use in a study of T cells of mothers and their children.

The sample comprised blood. This receptor was taken from a woman in her forties in good health.

In nucleotides, the CDR3 is TGTGCCAGCAGCTGGGCGGGGAGATCCTACGAGCAGTACTTC. Protein: CASSWAGRSYEQYF. The gene calls are TRBV13 and TRBJ2-7; maybe TRBD2 (6 bases). This CDR3 is 14 amino acids long. Germline lookup yields CDR1 PRHDT and CDR2 FYEKMQ (reference sequence). The V end lost 4 bases, the J end lost 1 base, and 11 bases lay between the germline ends.